This TCR beta chain stems from a study of blood T cells in healthy people across ages. Primed by a sample-barcoded 5' primer and a J-beta primer mix, a second PCR proceeded for about 7 to 12 cycles. TCRdb itself ran the 5' RACE reads through MiXCR, one entry per CDR3 protein. The sample has 1.5 million to 1.8 million distinct CDR3 sequences, less than 45% seen once. Germline V gene data show CDR1 as SGHNT and CDR2 as YENEEA. The CDR3 contains 19 residues. Regarding this clonotype: Mismatch with germline at one junction end may stem from a read error.

The sequence derives from a woman aged 18-29 years in good health. V is TRBV11-3 and J is TRBJ2-2; unclear D gene. The specimen sequenced was blood. CDR3 coding DNA: TGTGCCAGCAGCTTAGATGGAAGGCTGGGTTTTTCGAACACCGGAGAGCTGTTTTTT. Encoded protein: CASSLDGRLGFSNTGELFF.